The 22 T cell receptor beta chains below were found in one sample sequenced in a study of T-cell reconstitution after alpha-beta-depleted transplantation in children. Unique molecular identifiers were used in preparing the TCRbeta library. TCRdb redid the calling of the PCR reads with MiXCR, one entry per CDR3 protein. This sample has 250,000 to 300,000 distinct CDR3 sequences, with 9.5% to 13% found just once. Sequenced material: PBMCs, taken before TCRalphabeta/CD19-depleted stem cell transplant. The receptors shown here come from a boy under three years old with acute myeloid leukemia, due to receive a stem cell transplant.

The chain joins TRBV29-1 to TRBJ1-2; the D gene is possibly TRBD1 (5 bases). With 6 bases removed from V and 1 base from J, the gap between germline ends came to 12 bases. The CDR3 length is 13 residues. CDR1 SQVTM and CDR2 ANQGSEA come from the germline V gene. The CDR3 loop is CSVAGRSNYGYTF. In nucleotides, the CDR3 is TGCAGCGTCGCAGGGAGGAGTAACTATGGCTACACCTTC.

In its sample, this clonotype was seen many times. This sequence joins TRBV28 and TRBJ2-3, with 9 bases that match TRBD2. The ends lost 5 bases at V and 4 bases at J; junction bases unmatched: 10. CDR3 length: 16 residues. Per the germline V gene, CDR1 is MDHEN and CDR2 is SYDVKM. In nucleotides, the CDR3 is TGTGCCAGCAGTCGCCGTAGCGGGAGCTTACCAGATACGCAGTATTTT. It yields the protein CASSRRSGSLPDTQYF.

This clonotype appeared many times. The chain combines TRBV12-3 or TRBV12-4 with TRBJ2-6; 9 bases agree with TRBD1. The CDR3 totals 17 residues. With V trimmed by 6 bases and J by 0 bases, 6 bases remained unmatched. The CDR3 nucleotides are TGTGCCAGCAGGCGGGACAGGGCCCGCTCTGGGGCCAACGTCCTGACTTTC. Translation gives CASRRDRARSGANVLTF.

This clonotype was seen repeatedly, ten times or more. The chain couples TRBV4-3 to TRBJ1-5; 10 nucleotides agree with TRBD1. The CDR3 extends over 14 amino acids. The germline V gene encodes CDR1 LGHNA and CDR2 YSLEER. J lost 7 bases, V lost 3 bases, and 3 bases had no gene match. This chain's CDR3 is CASSQGQGKQPQHF. CDR3 bases: TGCGCCAGCAGCCAGGGACAGGGGAAGCAGCCCCAGCATTTT.

This clonotype was seen ten or more times. The chain carries TRBV20-1 and TRBJ2-7; a possible D gene is TRBD2 (6 bases). The CDR3 totals 14 residues. Per germline, CDR1 DFQATT and CDR2 SNEGSKA (reference sequence). The V and J ends lost 6 bases and 3 bases respectively, with 18 bases between them. The CDR3 loop reads CSAPRRGRFYEQYF. The CDR3 DNA sequence: TGCAGTGCCCCAAGGCGGGGTCGTTTCTACGAGCAGTACTTC.

Points on this clonotype: Just one base apart from a much larger clone, this may be a read error. The rearrangement joins TRBV10-3 to TRBJ1-1, with D perhaps matching TRBD1 (5 bases). CDR1 and CDR2 (germline): ENHRY, SYGVKD. The CDR3 spans 15 residues. The CDR3 DNA sequence: TGTGCCATCAGTGAGGGGACCATGGAGGACACTGACGCTTTCTTT. It translates to CAISEGTMEDTDAFF.

At least ten counts were recorded for this clonotype. This chain uses TRBV11-1 with TRBJ2-7; tentative D call: TRBD1 (5 bases). Germline values: CDR1 SGHAT, CDR2 FQDESV (reference sequence). Between the trimmed V and J ends, which lost 1 base and 0 bases, there was a span of 7 bases. The CDR3 is made up of 14 amino acids. Here the CDR3 reads CASSLDRSSYEQYF. DNA of the CDR3: TGTGCCAGCAGCTTAGACAGGAGCTCCTACGAGCAGTACTTC.

This clonotype has more than one count but fewer than ten. The CDR3 DNA follows: TGTGCCAGCAGTGACGCACGGTTAGCGGGAGGGCCGAAAAACGAGCAGTACTTC. This translates into CASSDARLAGGPKNEQYF. V gene TRBV6-4 combines with J gene TRBJ2-7, with 11 bases fitting TRBD2. With 2 bases clipped from V and 5 bases from J, the junction kept 14 bases outside the gene matches. This CDR3 contains 18 residues. CDR1 and CDR2 (germline): MRHNA, SNTAGT.

This clonotype was observed many times. The J gene is TRBJ2-5, the V gene TRBV7-6; D not resolved. This CDR3 is built from 14 residues. Per the germline V gene, CDR1 is SGHVS and CDR2 is FNYEAQ. Trimming removed 1 base at V and 5 bases at J, with 11 bases between. This CDR3 is CASSLVWGRETQYF. CDR3 DNA: TGTGCCAGCAGCTTAGTCTGGGGTAGGGAGACCCAGTACTTC.

This clonotype showed up just a few times. The rearrangement links TRBV9 to TRBJ2-5; 7 bases align to TRBD2. This CDR3 comprises 14 residues. V was clipped by 4 bases and J by 3 bases; unmatched bases: 6. The germline V gene has CDR1 SGDLS and CDR2 YYNGEE. Here the CDR3 DNA reads TGTGCCAGCAGCCCCTGGGGGGGGGAAGAGACCCAGTACTTC. This encodes CASSPWGGEETQYF.

This clonotype showed up many times. This chain joins TRBV28 and TRBJ2-1; TRBD2 agrees at 13 bases. The CDR3 has 15 residues. Germline CDR1 MDHEN, CDR2 SYDVKM. V was pared by 7 bases and J by 6 bases, with 6 bases of the junction left unmatched. The CDR3 protein is CASNKLAGGLNEQFF. CDR3 DNA sequence: TGTGCCAGCAATAAACTAGCGGGAGGGCTCAATGAGCAGTTCTTC.

The CDR3 DNA follows: TGCAGTGCTAGAGATTGGGGCGGGAGGGGTTCAAATGAGCAGTTCTTC. It yields the protein CSARDWGGRGSNEQFF. V usage is TRBV20-1 and J usage is TRBJ2-1, with 9 bases aligning to TRBD2. Germline CDR1 is DFQATT and CDR2 is SNEGSKA (reference sequence). The CDR3 totals 16 residues. V trimming: 0 bases; J trimming: 7 bases; junction bases outside the gene matches: 10.

This clonotype was detected ten times or more. V gene TRBV12-3 or TRBV12-4 combines with J gene TRBJ2-3; weak D call: TRBD1 (6 bases). CDR3 length equals 15 residues. Trimming removed 4 bases at V and 0 bases at J, with 11 bases between. DNA for the CDR3: TGTGCCAGCAGTTCCCGAGGGGGTAGCACAGATACGCAGTATTTT. It codes for CASSSRGGSTDTQYF.

This clonotype occurred many times. The chain couples TRBV7-9 to TRBJ1-5, with 9 positions matching TRBD1. Germline V gene data show CDR1 as SEHNR and CDR2 as FQNEAQ (reference sequence). The CDR3 spans 16 residues. With V trimmed by 1 base and J by 3 bases, 4 bases remained unmatched. In DNA, the CDR3 is TGTGCCAGCAGCTTAGGCGGACAGGGGACCAATCAGCCCCAGCATTTT. Translating gives CASSLGGQGTNQPQHF.

In its sample, this clonotype was seen many times. The chain carries TRBV29-1 and TRBJ2-3; D perhaps matches TRBD2 (5 bases). Deletions cut 7 bases from V and 1 base from J, with 15 bases between. The CDR3 contains 14 residues. The germline CDR1 and CDR2 sequences are SQVTM and ANQGSEA. CDR3: CSAPLSARTDTQYF. The CDR3, as DNA: TGCAGCGCCCCCCTTAGCGCTCGCACAGATACGCAGTATTTT.

This clonotype was seen ten or more times. The chain is built from TRBV12-5 and TRBJ2-7; D may be TRBD1 (6 bases). This CDR3 is 14 amino acids long. The germline V and J ends were trimmed by 3 bases and 2 bases, with 11 bases remaining between them. Germline CDR1 and CDR2: LGHNT and FRNRAP. CDR3 coding DNA: TGTGCTAGTGGTTTTCGACAGGAACCCTACGAGCAGTACTTC. Protein product: CASGFRQEPYEQYF.

This clonotype was seen many times. One junction end disagrees with the germline gene, perhaps due to a read error. The rearrangement uses TRBV4-1 and TRBJ2-7; D assignment may be TRBD1 or TRBD2 (6 bases each). The CDR3 loop spans 16 amino acids. Looked up from germline, CDR1 is MGHRA and CDR2 is YSYEKL. The CDR3 bases are TGCGCCTGCAGCCAAGATCCGCGGGGCAGGGGTAACGAGCAGTACTTC. Translating it yields CACSQDPRGRGNEQYF.

This clonotype was recorded at least ten times. The chain employs TRBV28 and TRBJ2-7, with 7 bases lining up with TRBD1. Germline-derived CDR1 and CDR2 are MDHEN and SYDVKM. The length of the CDR3 is 14 residues. V lost 6 bases, J lost 5 bases, and 10 bases stayed unmatched. The CDR3 DNA is TGTGCCAGCAGAGTTCCCGACAGGGTCCACGAGCAGTACTTC. Its translation is CASRVPDRVHEQYF.

V usage is TRBV7-6 and J usage is TRBJ2-5, with 8 bases matching TRBD2. CDR3 size: 16 residues. Germline loops: CDR1 SGHVS, CDR2 FNYEAQ. Losses at the gene ends were 2 bases for V and 5 bases for J; bases not matched to a gene: 10. Written as DNA, the CDR3 is TGTGCCAGCAGCTTAAGACGGGGGGGCCGGGGGGAGACCCAGTACTTC. Translated, it gives CASSLRRGGRGETQYF.

In this sample, this clonotype turned up many times. V is TRBV28 and J is TRBJ2-1, with D possibly matching TRBD1 (5 bases). The V end lost 5 bases, the J end lost 4 bases, and 12 bases lay between the germline ends. CDR1 and CDR2 from the germline V gene are MDHEN and SYDVKM. CDR3 length: 14 amino acids. This CDR3 reads CASSLPRAYNEQFF. Written as DNA, the CDR3 is TGTGCCAGCAGTCTACCCAGGGCTTACAATGAGCAGTTCTTC.

This clonotype was seen repeatedly, ten times or more. This chain links TRBV5-1 with TRBJ1-1; 7 positions match TRBD1. This CDR3 has 16 residues. CDR1 and CDR2 (germline): SGHRS, YFSETQ. Trimming took 3 bases from V and 0 from J; bases not matched to a gene: 8. The CDR3 sequence is CASSSTATGLNTEAFF. The CDR3 region has the DNA TGCGCCAGCAGCTCCACCGCGACAGGGTTGAACACTGAAGCTTTCTTT.

The rearrangement joins TRBV3-1 to TRBJ2-1, with a possible D match to TRBD1 (6 bases). The CDR3 has 18 amino acids. Germline-derived CDR1 and CDR2 are LGHDT and YNNKEL (reference sequence). Between the trimmed V and J ends, which lost 8 bases and 0 bases, there was a span of 23 bases. CDR3 nucleotide sequence: TGTGCCAGCTGTTCCCAATTTGTCGGCAGGGGCTCCTACAATGAGCAGTTCTTC. It translates to CASCSQFVGRGSYNEQFF.